This T cell receptor beta chain came from a study of Ad26.COV2.S vaccination and SARS-CoV-2 variants. Study-wide results and caveats: Non-spike TCR breadth showed similarity between vaccine and placebo recipients. Those who received the vaccine showed greater spike-specific TCR breadth than those given placebo.

Sequencing was performed with immunoSEQ multiplex PCR; in TCRdb, only in-frame clones are kept and a portion is missing. The sample carries 180,000 or so clones, 87% recorded once. As to this clone: The target antigen is unknown.

V was clipped by 0 bases and J by 6 bases; unmatched bases: 12. Germline lookup yields CDR1 LNHNV and CDR2 YYDKDF (reference sequence). This CDR3 is 18 amino acids long. The source was peripheral blood, collected after recovery from COVID-19. The sequence was obtained from a human donor who had recovered from COVID-19. The rearrangement uses TRBV15 and TRBJ2-3; 10 bases match TRBD2. DNA for the CDR3: TGTGCCACCAGCAGAGATTTAATAGGAGCGGGAGGGCCTGATACGCAGTATTTT. Protein: CATSRDLIGAGGPDTQYF.